The sequence of this T cell receptor (beta chain) was determined in a study of CD4+ T cells in melanoma. The ends were cut back, 1 base at V and 4 bases at J, with 9 bases in the middle. CDR1 and CDR2 from the germline V gene are SGHRS and YFSETQ. The CDR3 extends over 13 amino acids. Clones were sequenced by immunoSEQ multiplex PCR, and TCRdb holds only the in-frame ones, with some missing. This sample has thousands of clones, with around two thirds found just once. Findings and caveats of the study: In melanoma, neoantigen-specific CD4+ T cells reportedly differed in differentiation state. A reported correlation linked neoantigen-specific CD4+ T cells to CD8+, macrophage and B cell function.

As concerns this clone: Its antigen is unknown.

The chain combines TRBV5-1 with TRBJ2-7; D might be TRBD1 (5 bases). The sequence came from a human donor with melanoma. The specimen sequenced was cells from a culture (not recorded whether cultured in vitro). CDR3 in amino acids: CASSLQGSYEQYF. In DNA, the CDR3 is TGCGCCAGCAGCTTGCAGGGTTCTTACGAGCAGTACTTC.